This paragraph reports one T cell receptor (beta chain). Its cognate antigen is unknown. These data originate in a study of cytomegalovirus exposure and HLA in healthy donors. Germline-derived CDR1 and CDR2 are SQVTM and ANQGSEA. CDR3 length: 12 amino acids. PCR amplification relied on 60 Vbeta primers (plus 13 Jbeta primers). The assay was immunoSEQ multiplex PCR, and TCRdb's table has in-frame clones only and misses some. The top ten hold 1% of the sample, which has over 150,000 clones, around three quarters seen once. Study results and caveats: Excluded were some V segments that proved indistinguishable, including TRBV6-2 and TRBV6-3.

The sample taken for sequencing was PBMCs. This TCR was recovered from a woman aged 45 to 65 in good health and CMV-seropositive. The V call is TRBV29-1, the J call TRBJ2-5; D ambiguous. Matching the DNA end better, TRBJ2-7 makes the J call doubtful. CDR3 sequence reads: CSVEAPDYEQYF. The CDR3 DNA sequence: TGCAGCGTTGAAGCCCCAGACTACGAGCAGTACTTC.